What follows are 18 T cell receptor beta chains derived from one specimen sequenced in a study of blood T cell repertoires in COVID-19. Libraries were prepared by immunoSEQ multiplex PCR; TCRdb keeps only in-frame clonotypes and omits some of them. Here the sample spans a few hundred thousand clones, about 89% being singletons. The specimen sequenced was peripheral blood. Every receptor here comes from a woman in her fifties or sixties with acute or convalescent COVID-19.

The CDR3 DNA sequence: TGCAGCGTTGAAGATGCAGCGGGAGATGGCAATGAGCAGTTCTTC. This translates into CSVEDAAGDGNEQFF. The chain links TRBV29-1 to TRBJ2-1; 8 nucleotides align to TRBD2. CDR1 is SQVTM, CDR2 ANQGSEA, per germline. There are 15 residues in the CDR3. The V segment lost 0 bases and the J segment 6 bases; nucleotides outside the gene matches: 7.

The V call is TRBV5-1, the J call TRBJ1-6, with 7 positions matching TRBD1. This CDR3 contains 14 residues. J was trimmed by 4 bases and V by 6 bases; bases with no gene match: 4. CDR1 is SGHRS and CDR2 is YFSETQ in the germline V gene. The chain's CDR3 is CASTWGQYNSPLHF. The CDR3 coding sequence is TGCGCCAGCACTTGGGGACAGTATAATTCACCCCTCCACTTT.

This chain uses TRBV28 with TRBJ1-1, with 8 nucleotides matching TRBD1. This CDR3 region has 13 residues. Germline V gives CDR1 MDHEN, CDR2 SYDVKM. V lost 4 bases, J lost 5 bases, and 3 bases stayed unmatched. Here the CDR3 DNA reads TGTGCCAGCAGTTGGACAGGGTTGACTGAAGCTTTCTTT. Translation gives CASSWTGLTEAFF. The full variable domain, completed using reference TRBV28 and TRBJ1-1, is DVKVTQSSRYLVKRTGEKVFLECVQDMDHENMFWYRQDPGLGLRLIYFSYDVKMKEKGDIPEGYSVSREKKERFSLILESASTNQTSMYLCASSWTGLTEAFFGQGTRLTVV.

CDR3 sequence: CASSGGTHTKNIQYF. DNA of the CDR3: TGTGCCAGTAGTGGGGGCACCCACACCAAAAACATTCAGTACTTC. The chain couples TRBV19 to TRBJ2-4; D possibly corresponds to TRBD1 (6 bases). The CDR3 is made up of 15 amino acids. V lost 5 bases to trimming and J lost 2 bases, with 13 bases between them. The germline V gene encodes CDR1 LNHDA and CDR2 SQIVND (reference sequence).

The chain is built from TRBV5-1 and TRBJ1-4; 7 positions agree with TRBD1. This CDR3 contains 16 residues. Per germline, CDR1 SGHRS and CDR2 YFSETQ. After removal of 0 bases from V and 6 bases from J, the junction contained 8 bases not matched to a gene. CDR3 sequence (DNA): TGCGCCAGCAGCTTGGTTACAGGGGCGAAGGATGAAAAACTGTTTTTT. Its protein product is CASSLVTGAKDEKLFF.

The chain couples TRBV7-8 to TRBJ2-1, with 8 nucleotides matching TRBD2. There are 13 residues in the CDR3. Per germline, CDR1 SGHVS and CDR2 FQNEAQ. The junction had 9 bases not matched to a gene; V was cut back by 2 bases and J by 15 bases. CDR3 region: CASSLSLAAGGFF. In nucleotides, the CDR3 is TGTGCCAGCAGCTTATCACTAGCGGCCGGAGGGTTCTTC.

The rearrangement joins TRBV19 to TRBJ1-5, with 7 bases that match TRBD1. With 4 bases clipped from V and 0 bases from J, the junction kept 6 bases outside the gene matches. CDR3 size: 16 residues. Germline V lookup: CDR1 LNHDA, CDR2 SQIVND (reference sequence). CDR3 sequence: CASSRLTGYSNQPQHF. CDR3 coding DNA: TGTGCCAGTAGTAGACTGACAGGGTATAGCAATCAGCCCCAGCATTTT.

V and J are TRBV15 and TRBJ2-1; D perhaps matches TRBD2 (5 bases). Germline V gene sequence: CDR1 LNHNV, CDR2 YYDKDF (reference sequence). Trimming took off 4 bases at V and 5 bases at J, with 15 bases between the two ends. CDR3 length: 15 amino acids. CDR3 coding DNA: TGTGCCACCAGCACCCCAGACTATTCAGACAATGAGCAGTTCTTC. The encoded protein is CATSTPDYSDNEQFF. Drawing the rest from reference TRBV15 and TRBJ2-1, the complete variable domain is DAMVIQNPRYQVTQFGKPVTLSCSQTLNHNVMYWYQQKSSQAPKLLFHYYDKDFNNEADTPDNFQSRRPNTSFCFLDIRSPGLGDTAMYLCATSTPDYSDNEQFFGPGTRLTVL.

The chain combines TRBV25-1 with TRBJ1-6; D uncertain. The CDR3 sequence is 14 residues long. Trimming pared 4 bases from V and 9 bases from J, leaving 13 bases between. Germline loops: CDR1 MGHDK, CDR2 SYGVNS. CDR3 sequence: CASSGSGGLSPLHF. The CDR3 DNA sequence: TGTGCCAGCAGTGGAAGCGGAGGTCTTTCACCCCTCCACTTT.

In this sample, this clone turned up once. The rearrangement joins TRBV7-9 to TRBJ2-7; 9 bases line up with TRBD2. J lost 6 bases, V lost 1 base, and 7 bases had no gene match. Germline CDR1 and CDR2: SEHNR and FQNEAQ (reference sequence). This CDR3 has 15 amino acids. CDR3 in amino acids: CASSLVRLAGIEQYF. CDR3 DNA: TGTGCCAGCAGCTTAGTACGGCTAGCGGGAATCGAGCAGTACTTC.

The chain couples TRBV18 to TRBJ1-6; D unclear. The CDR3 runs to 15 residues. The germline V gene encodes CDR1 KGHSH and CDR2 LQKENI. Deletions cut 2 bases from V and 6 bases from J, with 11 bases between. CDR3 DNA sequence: TGTGCCAGCTCACCAACCAGCGTACTTAATTCACCCCTCCACTTT. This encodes CASSPTSVLNSPLHF.

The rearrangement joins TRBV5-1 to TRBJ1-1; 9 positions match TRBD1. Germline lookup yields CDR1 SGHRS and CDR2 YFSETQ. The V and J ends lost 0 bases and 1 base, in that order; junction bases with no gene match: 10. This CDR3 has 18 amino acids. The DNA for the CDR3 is TGCGCCAGCAGCTTGGCGGGACAGGGTATGGGAAGGAACACTGAAGCTTTCTTT. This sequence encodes CASSLAGQGMGRNTEAFF.

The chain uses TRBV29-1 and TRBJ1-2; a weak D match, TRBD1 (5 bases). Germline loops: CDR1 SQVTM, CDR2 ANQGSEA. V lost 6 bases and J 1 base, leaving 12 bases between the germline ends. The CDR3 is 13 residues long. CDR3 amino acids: CSVVDRYNYGYTF. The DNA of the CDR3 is TGCAGCGTCGTCGACAGATATAACTATGGCTACACCTTC.

The CDR3 DNA reads TGTGCCAGCAGTGACAGGGCTAGCACAGATACGCAGTATTTT. Translated: CASSDRASTDTQYF. The chain combines TRBV2 with TRBJ2-3; D might be TRBD1 (5 bases). Looked up from germline, CDR1 is SNHLY and CDR2 is FYNNEI. With 3 bases removed from V and 0 bases from J, the gap between germline ends came to 7 bases. The CDR3 consists of 14 residues. The full variable domain, rest sourced from reference TRBV2 and TRBJ2-3, is EPEVTQTPSHQVTQMGQEVILRCVPISNHLYFYWYRQILGQKVEFLVSFYNNEISEKSEIFDDQFSVERPDGSNFTLKIRSTKLEDSAMYFCASSDRASTDTQYFGPGTRLTVL.

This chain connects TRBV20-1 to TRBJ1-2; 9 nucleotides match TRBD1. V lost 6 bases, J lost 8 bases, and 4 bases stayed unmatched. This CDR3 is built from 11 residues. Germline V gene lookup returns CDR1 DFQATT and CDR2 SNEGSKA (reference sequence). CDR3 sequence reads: CSAGTGYGYTF. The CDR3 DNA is TGCAGTGCGGGGACAGGGTACGGCTACACCTTC.

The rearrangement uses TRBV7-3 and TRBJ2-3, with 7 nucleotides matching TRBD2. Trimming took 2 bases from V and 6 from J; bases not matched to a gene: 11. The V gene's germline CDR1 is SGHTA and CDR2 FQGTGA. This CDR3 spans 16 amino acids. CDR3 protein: CASSLSGAGAGDTQYF. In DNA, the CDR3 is TGTGCCAGCAGCTTATCGGGTGCGGGAGCTGGTGATACGCAGTATTTT.

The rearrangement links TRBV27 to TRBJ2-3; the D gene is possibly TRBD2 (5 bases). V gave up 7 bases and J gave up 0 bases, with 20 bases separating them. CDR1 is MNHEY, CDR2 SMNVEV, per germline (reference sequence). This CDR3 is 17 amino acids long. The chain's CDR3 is CASTSLGMTTSTDTQYF. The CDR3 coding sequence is TGTGCCAGCACTTCGCTCGGCATGACTACCAGCACAGATACGCAGTATTTT.

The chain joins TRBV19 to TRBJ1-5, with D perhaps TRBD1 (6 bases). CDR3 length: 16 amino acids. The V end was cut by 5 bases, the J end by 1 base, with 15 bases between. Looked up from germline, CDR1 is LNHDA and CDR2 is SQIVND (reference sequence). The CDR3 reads CASSWGGAGSNQPQHF. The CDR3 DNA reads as TGTGCCAGTAGTTGGGGGGGCGCTGGGAGCAATCAGCCCCAGCATTTT.